This T cell receptor (beta chain) comes out of a study of beta chain features in type 1 diabetes (dated by TCRdb to between 2017 and 2018). About the study as a whole: No differences in mean age, gender distribution, total cell number or subset yield were found between patients and healthy donors. Regulatory and stem cell-like memory subsets were obtained from only 8 patients and roughly 8 healthy donors, while naive and central memory subsets were obtained from all 30 or so donors. A total of roughly 99 million sorted cells were examined across all samples, and the number of cells per subset was strongly correlated with RNA yield. The study compared TCRB repertoires of sorted circulating CD4+ T cell subsets between recently diagnosed type 1 diabetes patients and matched healthy donors. Beyond this particular receptor, the publication reports: PCR may preferentially amplify shorter templates, but because patient and control samples were amplified and corrected together, any resulting skew would affect both groups equally. Because small numbers of individuals were included in the HLA sub-analyses, any influence of HLA type on TCRB rearrangement was left unresolved. In all four CD4+ subsets, TCRB CDR3 length was moderately but significantly shorter in type 1 diabetes patients. The naive, central memory and regulatory TCRB repertoires appeared to resemble one another more closely among patients than among healthy donors. Because cDNA was sequenced instead of genomic DNA, highly expressing activated cells could be over-represented, though the groups showed no difference in activation or CD3 levels. Patients with type 1 diabetes made fewer insertions and deleted more nucleotides at VDJ recombination sites, implying thymic rearrangement abnormalities.

All of the isolated RNA was reverse transcribed with the High Capacity cDNA Reverse Transcription Kit, so expressed TCRB transcripts were sequenced. Deep immunoSEQ sequencing was applied to naive, central memory and regulatory T cell samples, giving an average of roughly 3.5 million total reads per sample. After sorted cells were lysed in RLT buffer, RNA was extracted with DNase-treated RNeasy Micro or Mini kits, with the choice depending on cell number. To prevent cross-contamination, every cell subset was processed on its own, while patient and healthy donor samples were processed together. The immunoSEQ multiplex PCR was used to amplify TCRB sequences from cDNA, yielding 87-bp fragments that span the CDR3 region. Sequencing of the amplicons was performed on the Illumina HiSeq platform. Under the source paper's analysis protocol: PCR bias was corrected computationally using synthetic template baselines, and reads within Hamming distance 2 were collapsed, with unmergeable singletons discarded. By aligning reads against IMGT, V, D and J genes, CDR3 length, and insertions or deletions at six rearrangement sites were assigned. Within each subset, clonotype counts were normalized to sorted cell number, after which true diversity and Gini coefficients were computed with the tcR R package. The overlap coefficient, calculated on TCRB nucleotide sequences, was used to quantify repertoire sharing. Sourced from immuneACCESS, this table was stored by TCRdb with only in-frame sequences that have V and J called. A share of the clones is absent; for the studies checked, an unresolved V gene accounts for under half, and the remainder has no known explanation. V and J calls and clone size are those listed in that table; D and trimming were worked out from the DNA. The sample records 100,000 to 150,000 clones, about 10% of which are singletons. Of the sample, approximately 0.7% falls within the top ten clones.

Each donor gave one peripheral blood draw, approximately 120 mL on average, collected into heparinised tubes. Using a panel that included CD45RO, CCR7, CD25, CD127, CD95 and CD27, naive, central memory, regulatory and stem cell-like memory CD4+ T cells were sorted on a BD FACSAria II. Every sorted population had a purity above 95%. PBMCs were isolated immediately by Lymphoprep density gradient centrifugation and stained directly without culture. To minimize batch effects, samples were stained and sorted in pairs, one healthy donor with one patient per experiment. Relative to germline, V is 4 bases shorter and J is 5 bases shorter, with 11 bases between their ends. Its CDR3 holds 13 amino acids, cysteine through phenylalanine. Just the 39-base CDR3 DNA is kept, in frame starting at base 1. Per the germline V gene, LGHNA is the CDR1 and YNFKEQ is the CDR2. Worth noting for this clone: What this receptor recognizes is not known. No base-level quality is on record; no much larger clone is a single base apart.

Sequenced material: central memory CD4+ T cells from blood. The chain employs TRBV4-2 and TRBJ1-2, with a weak D call of TRBD1 (5 bases match). The TCR sequence derives from a man aged 30-40 years with type 1 diabetes. The CDR3 region: CASSRDSLYGYTF. The nucleotide sequence is TGTGCCAGCAGCCGTGACAGCCTGTATGGCTACACCTTC.